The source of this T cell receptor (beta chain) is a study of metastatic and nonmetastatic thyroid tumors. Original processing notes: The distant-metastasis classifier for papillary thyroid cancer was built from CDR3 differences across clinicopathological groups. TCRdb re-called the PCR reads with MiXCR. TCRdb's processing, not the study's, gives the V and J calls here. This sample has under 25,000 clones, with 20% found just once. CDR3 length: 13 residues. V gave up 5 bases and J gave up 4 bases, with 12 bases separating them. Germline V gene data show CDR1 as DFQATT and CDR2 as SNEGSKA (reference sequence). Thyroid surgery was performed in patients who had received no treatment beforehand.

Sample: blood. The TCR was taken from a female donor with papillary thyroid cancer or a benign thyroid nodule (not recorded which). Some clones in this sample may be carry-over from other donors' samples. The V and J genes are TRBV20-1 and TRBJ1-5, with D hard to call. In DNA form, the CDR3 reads TGCAGTGCTTCCAGGATCATTAATCAGCCCCAGCATTTT. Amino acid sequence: CSASRIINQPQHF.